Listed below are T cell receptor beta chains from one sample, sequenced in a study of blood T cells in healthy people across ages. From the 5' RACE reads, TCRdb called clonotypes with MiXCR, one entry per CDR3 protein. The top ten clones hold under 30% of a sample with around 2 million distinct CDR3 sequences, 35% to 50% of them seen once. Material: blood. The receptors were gathered from a human donor in good health. Each CDR3 is given without its conserved first and last residue. Expanded clones get a size class; other rows say once, few or many, or leave the size out.

>many|TRBV30
AWSVGGANVLT
>many|TRBV27
ASSFSGATGYT
>-|TRBV5-6
ASSFGLPGQGYNYGYT
>-|TRBV7-8
ASSFDRAREKLF
>-|TRBV7-9
ASSLVGVAGLEEQF
>once|TRBV18
ASSPRPGQIEAF
>many|TRBV29-1
SVQTGDEQF
>-|TRBV4-2
ASSQLAGVPSEQY
>-|TRBV15
ATSQDSGGLYEQY
>few|TRBV3-1
ASSQDSSGPNTGELF
>-|TRBV29-1
SVSWTGQRTDTQY
>once|TRBV18
ASSPSQARFYGYT
>-|TRBV5-1
ASSLESPGPEAF
>few|TRBV11-2
ASSSTGTKYNEQF
>many|TRBV20-1
SAGESSFQETQY
>few|TRBV29-1
SVVRNSMNTEAF
>-|TRBV6-2/TRBV6-3
AGSYSPGFPQPQH
>few|TRBV27
ASSLLSSGGNEQF
>few|TRBV29-1
SVENGDRGGINEQF
>-|TRBV5-1
ASSSLDSSYEQY
>-|TRBV6-5
ASSRDRKWANVLT
>few|TRBV5-1
ASSLEQGGYGYT
>few|TRBV7-8
ASGRVNGVQETQY
>few|TRBV24-1
ATSDHGRVETQY
>many|TRBV7-2
ASRNDRPEQY
>few|TRBV9
ASSVWDRQGVDTQY
>few|TRBV7-9
ASGRDYNSPLH
>few|TRBV11-2
ASSSRSTDRQLGEQF